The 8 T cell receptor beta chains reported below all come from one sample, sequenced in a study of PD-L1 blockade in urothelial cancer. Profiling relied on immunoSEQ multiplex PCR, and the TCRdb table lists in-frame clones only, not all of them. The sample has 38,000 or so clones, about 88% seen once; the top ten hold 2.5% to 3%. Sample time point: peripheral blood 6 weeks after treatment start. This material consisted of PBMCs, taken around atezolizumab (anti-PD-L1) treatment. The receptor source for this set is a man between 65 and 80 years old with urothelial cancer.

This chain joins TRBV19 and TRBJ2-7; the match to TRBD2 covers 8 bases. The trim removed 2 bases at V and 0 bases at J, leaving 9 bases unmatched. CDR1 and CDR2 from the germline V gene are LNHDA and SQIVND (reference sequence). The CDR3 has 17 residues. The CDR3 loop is CASSIFHGREGSYEQYF. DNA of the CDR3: TGTGCCAGTAGTATATTCCATGGACGGGAGGGCTCCTACGAGCAGTACTTC.

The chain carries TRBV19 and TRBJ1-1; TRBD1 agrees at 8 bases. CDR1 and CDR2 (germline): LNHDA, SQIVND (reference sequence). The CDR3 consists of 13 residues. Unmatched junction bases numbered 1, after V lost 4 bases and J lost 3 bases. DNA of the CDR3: TGTGCCAGTAGTAAGGACAGGGACACTGAAGCTTTCTTT. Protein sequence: CASSKDRDTEAFF.

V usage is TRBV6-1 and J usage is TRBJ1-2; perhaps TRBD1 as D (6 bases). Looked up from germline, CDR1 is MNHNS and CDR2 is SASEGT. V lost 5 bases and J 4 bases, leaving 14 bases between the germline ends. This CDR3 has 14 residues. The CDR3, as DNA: TGTGCCAGCAGTAACCAGGACAGCCTCTATGGCTACACCTTC. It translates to CASSNQDSLYGYTF.

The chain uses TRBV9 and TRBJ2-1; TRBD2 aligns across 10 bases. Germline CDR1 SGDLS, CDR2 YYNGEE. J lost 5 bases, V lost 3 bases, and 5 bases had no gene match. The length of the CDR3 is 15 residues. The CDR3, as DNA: TGTGCCAGCAGCGCGGGGACTAGCGCAAACAATGAGCAGTTCTTC. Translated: CASSAGTSANNEQFF. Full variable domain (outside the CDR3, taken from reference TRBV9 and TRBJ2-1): DSGVTQTPKHLITATGQRVTLRCSPRSGDLSVYWYQQSLDQGLQFLIQYYNGEERAKGNILERFSAQQFPDLHSELNLSSLELGDSALYFCASSAGTSANNEQFFGPGTRLTVL.

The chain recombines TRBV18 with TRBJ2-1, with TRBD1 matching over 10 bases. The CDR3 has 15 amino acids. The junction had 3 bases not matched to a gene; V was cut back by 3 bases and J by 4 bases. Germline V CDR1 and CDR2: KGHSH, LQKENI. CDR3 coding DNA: TGTGCCAGCTCACCGGGACAGGGGTATTACAATGAGCAGTTCTTC. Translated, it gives CASSPGQGYYNEQFF.

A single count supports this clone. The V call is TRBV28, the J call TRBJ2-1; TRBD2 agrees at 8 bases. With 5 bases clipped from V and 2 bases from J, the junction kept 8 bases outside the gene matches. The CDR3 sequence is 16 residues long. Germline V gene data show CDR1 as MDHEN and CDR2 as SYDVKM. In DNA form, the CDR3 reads TGTGCCAGCAGTAACCAGCGGGAGTTCACCTACAATGAGCAGTTCTTC. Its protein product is CASSNQREFTYNEQFF.

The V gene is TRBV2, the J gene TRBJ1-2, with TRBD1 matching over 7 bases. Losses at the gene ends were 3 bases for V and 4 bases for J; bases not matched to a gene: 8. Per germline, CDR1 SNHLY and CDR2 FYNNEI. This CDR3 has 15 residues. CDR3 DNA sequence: TGTGCCAGCAGTGATTTAGGACAGGTGGGCTATGGCTACACCTTC. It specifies CASSDLGQVGYGYTF.

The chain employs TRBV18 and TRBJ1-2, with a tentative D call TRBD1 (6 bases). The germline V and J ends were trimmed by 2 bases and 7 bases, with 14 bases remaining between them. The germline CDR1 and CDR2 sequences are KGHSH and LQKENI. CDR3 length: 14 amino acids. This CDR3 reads CASSPTQGSGGYTF. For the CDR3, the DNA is TGTGCCAGCTCACCAACACAGGGTTCGGGTGGCTACACCTTC. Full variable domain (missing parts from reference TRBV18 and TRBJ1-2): NAGVMQNPRHLVRRRGQEARLRCSPMKGHSHVYWYRQLPEEGLKFMVYLQKENIIDESGMPKERFSAEFPKEGPSILRIQQVVRGDSAAYFCASSPTQGSGGYTFGSGTRLTVV.